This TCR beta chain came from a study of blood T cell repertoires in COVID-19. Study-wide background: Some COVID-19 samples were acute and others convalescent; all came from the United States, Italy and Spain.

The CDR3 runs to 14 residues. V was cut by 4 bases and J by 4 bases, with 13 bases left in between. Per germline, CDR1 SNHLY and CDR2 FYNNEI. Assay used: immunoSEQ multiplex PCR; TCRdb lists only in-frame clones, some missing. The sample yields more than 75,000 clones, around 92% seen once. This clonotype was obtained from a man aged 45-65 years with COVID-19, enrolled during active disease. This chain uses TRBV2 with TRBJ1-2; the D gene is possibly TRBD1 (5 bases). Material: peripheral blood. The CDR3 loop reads CASSGDYLPYGYTF. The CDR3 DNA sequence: TGTGCCAGCAGTGGGGACTACCTACCCTATGGCTACACCTTC. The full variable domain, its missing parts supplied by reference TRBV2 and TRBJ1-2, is EPEVTQTPSHQVTQMGQEVILRCVPISNHLYFYWYRQILGQKVEFLVSFYNNEISEKSEIFDDQFSVERPDGSNFTLKIRSTKLEDSAMYFCASSGDYLPYGYTFGSGTRLTVV.